This entry lists 16 T cell receptor beta chains sequenced from one sample in a study of cytomegalovirus exposure and HLA in healthy donors (dated by TCRdb to 2016 to 2017). The protocol used for the library was the immunoSEQ multiplex PCR assay. For the multiplex PCR, a mixture combining 60 forward primers for TCR Vbeta segments and 13 reverse primers for TCR Jbeta segments was used. What TCRdb holds here is the immuneACCESS table cut down to in-frame rearrangements. Part of the clones is not present; checked against another copy, under half of the missing clones reflect an unresolved V gene, and the others are unexplained. The sample records over 120,000 clones, 80% of which are singletons. 2% to 2.5% of the sample comes from the top ten. Sequencing input: PBMCs. These receptors were obtained from a man in his forties or fifties in good health and CMV-seronegative.

This clone was seen just once. The rearrangement links TRBV5-4 to TRBJ2-6; TRBD1 agrees at 7 bases. The length of the CDR3 is 16 residues. Germline V CDR1 and CDR2: SGHNT, YYREEE (reference sequence). Trimming at V came to 2 bases and at J to 2 bases, leaving 4 bases not matched to a gene. CDR3 amino acids: CASSLLGTAGANVLTF. In DNA, the CDR3 is TGTGCCAGCAGCTTACTAGGGACAGCTGGGGCCAACGTCCTGACTTTC.

About this clone: Other DNA sequences in this sample translate to the same CDR3. The chain is built from TRBV7-9 and TRBJ1-2, with TRBD1 matching over 9 bases. V trimming: 3 bases; J trimming: 5 bases; junction bases outside the gene matches: 1. Germline assignment: CDR1 SEHNR and CDR2 FQNEAQ (reference sequence). The CDR3 runs 13 residues. The CDR3 reads CASSLGQGYGYTF. The CDR3 DNA is TGTGCCAGCAGCTTGGGACAGGGTTATGGCTACACCTTC.

The rearrangement links TRBV28 to TRBJ1-1; D not resolved. Trimming took 3 bases from V and 9 from J, leaving 14 bases between them. CDR3 size: 13 residues. CDR1 is MDHEN, CDR2 SYDVKM, per germline. This chain's CDR3 is CASSLRILQKAFF. The CDR3 DNA is TGTGCCAGCAGTTTGAGGATTTTGCAGAAAGCTTTCTTT.

The count of this clone is one. V is TRBV10-1 and J is TRBJ1-1, with a possible D match to TRBD1 (5 bases). The CDR3 loop spans 14 amino acids. Between the trimmed V and J ends, which lost 3 bases and 4 bases, there was a span of 12 bases. Germline V gene data show CDR1 as WNHNN and CDR2 as SYGVQD (reference sequence). Here the CDR3 reads CASSDYTGATEAFF. For the CDR3, the DNA is TGCGCCAGCAGTGATTACACAGGAGCCACTGAAGCTTTCTTT.

The CDR3 spells CASTPRLNTGELFF. CDR3 DNA sequence: TGTGCCAGCACCCCCAGACTAAACACCGGGGAGCTGTTTTTT. The V gene is TRBV11-1, the J gene TRBJ2-2; D might be TRBD2 (5 bases). Germline loops: CDR1 SGHAT, CDR2 FQDESV (reference sequence). The CDR3 totals 14 residues. V shed 7 bases and J shed 2 bases, with 11 bases lying between them.

This clone was seen a handful of times. The chain combines TRBV5-5 with TRBJ1-5, with TRBD1 matching 7 bases. The CDR3 consists of 15 residues. Germline CDR1 is SGHKS and CDR2 is YYEKEE (reference sequence). The J segment lost 4 bases and the V segment lost 4 bases, leaving 8 bases of the junction unmatched. This chain's CDR3 is CASSPAGTANQPQHF. The CDR3 nucleotides are TGTGCCAGCAGCCCTGCCGGGACAGCAAATCAGCCCCAGCATTTT.

This clone was seen more than once but under ten times. The chain has TRBV6-6 and TRBJ1-2; TRBD1 matches at 7 bases. The germline V gene encodes CDR1 MNHNY and CDR2 SVGAGI (reference sequence). J was trimmed by 4 bases and V by 7 bases; bases with no gene match: 3. CDR3 length equals 12 residues. This chain's CDR3 is CASNRDSYGYTF. CDR3 DNA: TGTGCCAGCAACCGGGACAGCTATGGCTACACCTTC.

This clone was seen only a few times. The chain combines TRBV5-4 with TRBJ2-7; 14 bases fit TRBD2. CDR1 and CDR2 (germline): SGHNT, YYREEE (reference sequence). CDR3 length equals 16 residues. The V and J ends lost 0 bases and 2 bases, in that order; junction bases with no gene match: 1. CDR3: CASSLGLAGGAYEQYF. The DNA for the CDR3 is TGTGCCAGCAGCTTGGGACTAGCGGGAGGGGCCTACGAGCAGTACTTC.

This chain connects TRBV30 to TRBJ2-2; 7 nucleotides match TRBD1. Germline V gives CDR1 GTSNPN, CDR2 SVGIG (reference sequence). The CDR3 sequence is 14 residues long. The J segment lost 6 bases and the V segment lost 2 bases, leaving 6 bases of the junction unmatched. The CDR3 DNA follows: TGTGCCTGGAGTACTGACAGGGCGGCCGGGGAGCTGTTTTTT. Protein sequence: CAWSTDRAAGELFF.

The J gene is TRBJ1-1, the V gene TRBV19, with 7 bases that match TRBD1. The ends lost 6 bases at V and 4 bases at J; junction bases unmatched: 5. This CDR3 comprises 13 residues. Germline CDR1 reads LNHDA; CDR2 reads SQIVND (reference sequence). CDR3 nucleotide sequence: TGTGCCAGTAGCCTCGACAGGGTCACTGAAGCTTTCTTT. It yields the protein CASSLDRVTEAFF.

There are a few counts of this clone. The V call is TRBV5-5, the J call TRBJ1-4; TRBD1 aligns across 10 bases. V lost 0 bases, J lost 8 bases, and 4 bases stayed unmatched. CDR1 and CDR2 from the germline V gene are SGHKS and YYEKEE (reference sequence). The CDR3 runs to 15 residues. This chain's CDR3 is CASSLVGTGDEKLFF. For the CDR3, the DNA is TGTGCCAGCAGCTTGGTCGGGACAGGGGACGAAAAACTGTTTTTT.

In DNA form, the CDR3 reads TGTGCCAGCAGGGGGACAGCTAGCACAGATACGCAGTATTTT. Protein sequence: CASRGTASTDTQYF. The V gene is TRBV2, the J gene TRBJ2-3; 7 nucleotides line up with TRBD1. V lost 6 bases to trimming and J lost 0 bases; unmatched junction nucleotides: 3. CDR1 and CDR2 from the germline V gene are SNHLY and FYNNEI. The CDR3 spans 14 residues.

Worth noting for this clone: A read error may produce the germline difference seen at one junction end. The chain uses TRBV2 and TRBJ2-2, with 8 bases identical to TRBD1. CDR3 length equals 16 residues. The germline CDR1 and CDR2 sequences are SNHLY and FYNNEI. In DNA, the CDR3 is TGTGCCAGCAGTGGATCCAGGACAGGGAACGCCGGGGAGCTGTTTTTT. Its protein is CASSGSRTGNAGELFF.

This sequence joins TRBV27 and TRBJ1-2; TRBD1 agrees at 9 bases. The trim removed 3 bases at V and 5 bases at J, leaving 4 bases unmatched. This CDR3 has 14 amino acids. Germline V CDR1 and CDR2: MNHEY, SMNVEV (reference sequence). DNA for the CDR3: TGTGCCAGCAGTTTTACAGGGGGCAGTTATGGCTACACCTTC. It encodes CASSFTGGSYGYTF.

The chain carries TRBV6-1 and TRBJ2-1; D might be TRBD2 (6 bases). V was cut by 8 bases and J by 4 bases, with 18 bases left in between. This CDR3 is 15 amino acids long. Looked up from germline, CDR1 is MNHNS and CDR2 is SASEGT. CDR3 loop: CASENKERAYNEQFF. The CDR3 DNA is TGTGCCAGCGAGAACAAGGAGCGGGCTTACAATGAGCAGTTCTTC.

This clone came up once. V is TRBV29-1 and J is TRBJ2-1, with 10 bases aligning to TRBD2. The V segment lost 3 bases and the J segment 7 bases; nucleotides outside the gene matches: 15. CDR1 is SQVTM and CDR2 is ANQGSEA in the germline V gene. The CDR3 contains 17 residues. CDR3 amino acids: CSVEAGAGGPNGNEQFF. In DNA, the CDR3 is TGCAGCGTTGAGGCGGGAGCGGGAGGGCCTAACGGTAATGAGCAGTTCTTC.